A single sample is the source of the 8 T cell receptor beta chains below, sequenced in a study of cytomegalovirus exposure and HLA in healthy donors. The table came from immunoSEQ multiplex PCR; TCRdb's copy has only in-frame clones and leaves some out. The sample contains around 300,000 clones, 70% to 90% of which appear only once. Sequencing was done on a sample of PBMCs. Every receptor here comes from a woman younger than 35 in good health and CMV-seronegative.

This clone was seen only a few times. The chain combines TRBV27 with TRBJ1-1; D not certain. The CDR3 totals 14 residues. CDR1 and CDR2 (germline): MNHEY, SMNVEV (reference sequence). V lost 6 bases, J lost 1 base, and 12 bases lay in between. The CDR3 coding sequence is TGTGCCAGCAGAGCCCCCCGGGAGAACACTGAAGCTTTCTTT. It specifies CASRAPRENTEAFF.

This chain joins TRBV15 and TRBJ2-7, with TRBD1 identical over 10 bases. Germline CDR1 reads LNHNV; CDR2 reads YYDKDF (reference sequence). CDR3 length: 14 residues. With 3 bases clipped from V and 5 bases from J, the junction kept 4 bases outside the gene matches. Written as DNA, the CDR3 is TGTGCCACCAGCAGGGACAGGGGGTCCCACGAGCAGTACTTC. This gives the protein CATSRDRGSHEQYF.

The chain links TRBV28 to TRBJ1-1; the match to TRBD1 covers 8 bases. The J segment lost 6 bases and the V segment lost 4 bases, leaving 4 bases of the junction unmatched. Germline V gene data show CDR1 as MDHEN and CDR2 as SYDVKM. The CDR3 is 13 amino acids. The DNA for the CDR3 is TGTGCCAGCAGTTCCCCGGGACAGGCTGAAGCTTTCTTT. Protein product: CASSSPGQAEAFF.

The genes are TRBV9 and TRBJ2-3; D might be TRBD1 (5 bases). V dropped 0 bases and J dropped 4 bases, with 12 bases sitting between them. The CDR3 extends over 15 amino acids. Looked up from germline, CDR1 is SGDLS and CDR2 is YYNGEE. CDR3 protein: CASSVDSRGADTQYF. The CDR3 nucleotides are TGTGCCAGCAGCGTAGATTCTAGGGGCGCAGATACGCAGTATTTT.

The rearrangement joins TRBV28 to TRBJ1-2, with 8 bases aligning to TRBD1. The germline CDR1 and CDR2 sequences are MDHEN and SYDVKM. The V segment lost 5 bases and the J segment 3 bases; nucleotides outside the gene matches: 20. CDR3 size: 19 residues. This CDR3 reads CASSPIWEWDRSGDYGYTF. For the CDR3, the DNA is TGTGCCAGCAGTCCGATATGGGAGTGGGACAGGTCGGGGGACTATGGCTACACCTTC.

The J gene is TRBJ2-3, the V gene TRBV5-4; D is perhaps TRBD1 (6 bases). Trimming shortened V by 2 bases and J by 0 bases, and 19 bases separated the two germline ends. The germline gives CDR1 SGHNT, CDR2 YYREEE (reference sequence). The CDR3 sequence is 18 residues long. DNA for the CDR3: TGTGCCAGCAGCTTATCCACGCCGGGACACCATAGCACAGATACGCAGTATTTT. Encoded protein: CASSLSTPGHHSTDTQYF.

This clone was seen once. This chain joins TRBV2 and TRBJ2-5, with unresolved D. This CDR3 is built from 10 residues. Germline CDR1 reads SNHLY; CDR2 reads FYNNEI. V was clipped by 5 bases and J by 5 bases, with 3 bases between them. This chain's CDR3 is CASSRETQYF. The CDR3 DNA reads as TGTGCCAGCAGTCGGGAGACCCAGTACTTC.

This clone was seen just once. V gene TRBV5-4 combines with J gene TRBJ1-2, with 8 positions matching TRBD1. V lost 0 bases and J lost 3; bases outside the gene matches: 7. Germline V CDR1 and CDR2: SGHNT, YYREEE (reference sequence). This CDR3 is built from 16 residues. CDR3 sequence reads: CASSLAAGGADYGYTF. CDR3 sequence (DNA): TGTGCCAGCAGCTTGGCCGCAGGGGGCGCTGACTATGGCTACACCTTC.